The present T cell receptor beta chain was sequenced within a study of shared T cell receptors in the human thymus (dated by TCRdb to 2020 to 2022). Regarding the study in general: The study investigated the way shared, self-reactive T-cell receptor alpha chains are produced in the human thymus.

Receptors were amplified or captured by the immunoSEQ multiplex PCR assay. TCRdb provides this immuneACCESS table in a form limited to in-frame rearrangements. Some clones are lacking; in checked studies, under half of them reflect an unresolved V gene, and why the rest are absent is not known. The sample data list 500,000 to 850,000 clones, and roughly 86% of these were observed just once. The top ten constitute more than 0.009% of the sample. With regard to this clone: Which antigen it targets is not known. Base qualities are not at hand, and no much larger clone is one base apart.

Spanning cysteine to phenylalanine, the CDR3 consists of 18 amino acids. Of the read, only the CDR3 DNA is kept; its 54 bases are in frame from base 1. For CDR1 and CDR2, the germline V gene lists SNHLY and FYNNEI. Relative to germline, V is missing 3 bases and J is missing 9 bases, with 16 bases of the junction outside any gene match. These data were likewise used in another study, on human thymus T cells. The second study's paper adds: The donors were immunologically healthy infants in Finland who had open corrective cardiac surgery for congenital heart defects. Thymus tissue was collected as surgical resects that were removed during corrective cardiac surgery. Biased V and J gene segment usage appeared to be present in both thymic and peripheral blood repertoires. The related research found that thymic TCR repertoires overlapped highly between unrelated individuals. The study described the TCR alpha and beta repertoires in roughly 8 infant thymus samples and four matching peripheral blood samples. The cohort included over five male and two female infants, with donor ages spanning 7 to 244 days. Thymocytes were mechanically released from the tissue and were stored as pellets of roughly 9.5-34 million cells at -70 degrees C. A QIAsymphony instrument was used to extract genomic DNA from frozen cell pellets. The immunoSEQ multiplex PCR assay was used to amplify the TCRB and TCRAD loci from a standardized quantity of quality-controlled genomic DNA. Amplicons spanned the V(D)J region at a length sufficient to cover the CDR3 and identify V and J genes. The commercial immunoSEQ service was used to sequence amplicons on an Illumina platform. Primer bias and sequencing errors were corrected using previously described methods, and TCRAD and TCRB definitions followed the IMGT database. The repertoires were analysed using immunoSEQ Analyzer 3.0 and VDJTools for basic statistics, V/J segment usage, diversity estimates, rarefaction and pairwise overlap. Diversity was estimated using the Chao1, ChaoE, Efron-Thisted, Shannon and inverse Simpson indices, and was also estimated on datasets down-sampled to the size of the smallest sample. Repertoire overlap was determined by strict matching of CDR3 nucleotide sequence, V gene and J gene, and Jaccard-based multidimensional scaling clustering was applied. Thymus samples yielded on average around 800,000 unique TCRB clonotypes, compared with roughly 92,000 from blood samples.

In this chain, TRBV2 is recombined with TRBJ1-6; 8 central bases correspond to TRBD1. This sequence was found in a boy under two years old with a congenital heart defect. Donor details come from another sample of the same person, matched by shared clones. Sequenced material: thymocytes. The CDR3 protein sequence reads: CASSDGEGPRGRGSPLHF. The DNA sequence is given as TGTGCCAGCAGTGATGGGGAAGGGCCCAGGGGGCGCGGTTCACCCCTCCACTTT.